A selection of T cell receptor beta chains follows, all from one sample in a study of T cell repertoires in cytomegalovirus infection. TCRdb independently ran MiXCR on the reads; one entry per CDR3 protein. The sample holds 150,000 to 200,000 distinct CDR3 sequences, approximately 15% seen once. The source material was PBMCs. The receptor source for this set is a human donor in good health (CMV status not recorded). Some clones in this sample may be carry-over from other donors' samples. The CDR3 runs from the conserved cysteine through the conserved F or W. The order of the fields is J gene, V gene, clone size, D gene, CDR3 DNA, CDR3 protein. A D gene is named only where the DNA matches it firmly. Clone size is shown for a subset of rows, as once, few, many or a class of expanded clone.

TRBJ2-1 TRBV5-6 many TRBD2 TGTGCCAGCAGCTCCATAGCGGGGGCAGCCTACAATGAGCAGTTCTTC CASSSIAGAAYNEQFF
TRBJ1-2 TRBV7-9 - - TGTGCCAGCAGCCATACCCGGGGCTACACCTTC CASSHTRGYTF
TRBJ1-6 TRBV7-9 many TRBD1 TGTGCCAGCAGCCTTCATGACTTCACAGGGGGCCGATCACCCCTCCACTTT CASSLHDFTGGRSPLHF
TRBJ2-3 TRBV20-1 once TRBD2 TGCAGTGCTAGAGTACTAGCGGCAGATACGCAGTATTTT CSARVLAADTQYF
TRBJ1-1 TRBV9 - - TGTGCCAGCAGCGTAGACAGCCTGAACACTGAAGCTTTCTTT CASSVDSLNTEAFF
TRBJ1-1 TRBV25-1 few - TGTGCCAGCAGTGCGGGGGGCGAGAACACTGAAGCTTTCTTT CASSAGGENTEAFF
TRBJ1-4 TRBV7-3 few - TGTGCCAGCAGCGCCGATGGGGCTAATGAAAAACTGTTTTTT CASSADGANEKLFF
TRBJ2-2 TRBV4-3 - - TGCGCCAGCAGCCAAGGGGTTCTATGGGGCGCGAACACCGGGGAGCTGTTTTTT CASSQGVLWGANTGELFF
TRBJ1-1 TRBV11-2 many TRBD1 TGTGCCAGCAGCGTTAACAGGGGGAACACTGAAGCTTTCTTT CASSVNRGNTEAFF
TRBJ1-6 TRBV7-9 - TRBD1 TGTGCCAGCAGCCCCGCCGGGACAGGGTATCGTGCATCACCCCTCCACTTT CASSPAGTGYRASPLHF
TRBJ2-2 TRBV7-9 many - TGTGCCAGCAGCTCCCCAACAGGAGCGGGGAACACCGGGGAGCTGTTTTTT CASSSPTGAGNTGELFF
TRBJ1-4 TRBV10-3 - - TGTGCCATCAGTGAGTCTCCCTTATCTACGTTCGAAAAACTGTTTTTT CAISESPLSTFEKLFF
TRBJ1-5 TRBV7-2 many TRBD1 TGTGCCAGCAGCTTAGGACAGGGGGCGGGTAATCAGCCCCAGCATTTT CASSLGQGAGNQPQHF
TRBJ2-3 TRBV12-5 - - TGTGCTAGTGGCCCAGGACAGCCTAGCACAGATACGCAGTATTTT CASGPGQPSTDTQYF
TRBJ2-2 TRBV9 once - TGTGCCAGCAGCGTAGACGGCACGAGCACCGGGGAGCTGTTTTTT CASSVDGTSTGELFF
TRBJ1-1 TRBV28 - TRBD1 TGTGCCAGCAGTTTCCACGGGACAGTAACTGAAGCTTTCTTT CASSFHGTVTEAFF
TRBJ2-1 TRBV20-1 - - TGCAGTGCTAGAGACCGACGGCGGAGCTCCTACAATGAGCAGTTCTTC CSARDRRRSSYNEQFF
TRBJ2-3 TRBV11-2 - - TGTGCCAGCAGCTTAGGTCAGGGTTCCGGACGCACAGATACGCAGTATTTT CASSLGQGSGRTDTQYF
TRBJ1-3 TRBV14 - - TGTGCCAGCAGCGGAAGGGACCGCTACTCTGGAAACACCATATATTTT CASSGRDRYSGNTIYF
TRBJ1-2 TRBV10-3 - - TGTGCCATTCAGGGGAACTATGGCTACACCTTC CAIQGNYGYTF
TRBJ1-5 TRBV19 - - TGTGCCAGTACCCCCTCGGGGGGGCTCAATCAGCCCCAGCATTTT CASTPSGGLNQPQHF
TRBJ1-2 TRBV3-1 - - TGTGCCAGCAGTCCTCTTGCAATAGAGGGCTACACCTTC CASSPLAIEGYTF
TRBJ1-1 TRBV7-3 many - TGTGCCAGCAGCCCAGCGGTTGTAGCCCCGAACACTGAAGCTTTCTTT CASSPAVVAPNTEAFF
TRBJ1-4 TRBV28 few - TGTGCCAGCGGTAGAGCTAATGAAAAACTGTTTTTT CASGRANEKLFF
TRBJ1-5 TRBV29-1 - - TGCAGCGTTGGAGAAGGGGGGGCTGGGGGGCAGCCCCAGCATTTT CSVGEGGAGGQPQHF
TRBJ1-1 TRBV29-1 many - TGCAGCGTTCCCGATGGGACTGAAGCTTTCTTT CSVPDGTEAFF
TRBJ2-7 TRBV7-9 - - TGTGCCAGCAGCTTACTACGAGACAGGAGTTACGAGCAGTACTTC CASSLLRDRSYEQYF
TRBJ1-1 TRBV7-8 - - TGTGCCAGCAGCTTTGCGACGGGACAGAACACTGAAGCTTTCTTT CASSFATGQNTEAFF
TRBJ2-4 TRBV20-1 few TRBD2 TGCAGTGCTTTACTTTTAGCGGGAGGGCCGGGCAATTACTTC CSALLLAGGPGNYF
TRBJ1-1 TRBV18 - - TGTGCCAGCCCCACCGCGGGGGACACTGAAGCTTTCTTT CASPTAGDTEAFF
TRBJ2-6 TRBV10-3 many - TGTGCCATCAGTGATTTATCGGGCGCTGGGGCCAACGTCCTGACTTTC CAISDLSGAGANVLTF
TRBJ1-6 TRBV7-9 many - TGTGCCAGCAGCTCGCGACTCTTGAATTCACCCCTCCACTTT CASSSRLLNSPLHF
TRBJ2-7 TRBV20-1 - - TGCAGTGCTTCCTCCCTGCGGGCATCTTCCTACGAGCAGTACTTC CSASSLRASSYEQYF
TRBJ1-2 TRBV7-2 many TRBD1 TGTGCCAGCAGCTACCGACAGGGATATGGCTACACCTTC CASSYRQGYGYTF
TRBJ1-1 TRBV12-3/TRBV12-4 - - TGTGCCAGCAGTTTAGTTCAGGGCAGGAGCACTGAAGCTTTCTTT CASSLVQGRSTEAFF